The 10 T cell receptor beta chains reported below all come from one sample, sequenced in a study of shared clonotypes between healthy human individuals. Clones were read by immunoSEQ multiplex PCR, and TCRdb kept only the in-frame ones, dropping some. This table has approximately 1.5 million clones, roughly 98.5% appearing once. The sequencing input was naive CD4+ T cells sorted from blood. The subset denotes: CD45RA+ positively selected. Source of these receptors: a young man in good health.

Of note for this clone: Other DNA sequences in the same sample also yield this CDR3. J is TRBJ1-3 and V is TRBV5-1; D unclear. V dropped 0 bases and J dropped 0 bases, with 10 bases sitting between them. The CDR3 length is 16 residues. Germline loops: CDR1 SGHRS, CDR2 YFSETQ. CDR3 in amino acids: CASSLEGRSSGNTIYF. DNA of the CDR3: TGCGCCAGCAGCTTGGAGGGCAGGAGCTCTGGAAACACCATATATTTT.

The rearrangement joins TRBV25-1 to TRBJ2-5; D uncertain. This CDR3 comprises 13 residues. Trimming took 1 base from V and 5 from J, leaving 8 bases between them. Germline V gene sequence: CDR1 MGHDK, CDR2 SYGVNS. CDR3 DNA sequence: TGTGCCAGCAGTGAATGGGGTCAGGAGACCCAGTACTTC. It codes for CASSEWGQETQYF.

The chain uses TRBV7-2 and TRBJ2-7, with D possibly called TRBD1 or TRBD2 (5 bases each). V dropped 6 bases and J dropped 7 bases, with 22 bases sitting between them. This CDR3 contains 15 residues. Germline CDR1 and CDR2: SGHTA and FQGNSA. CDR3 DNA sequence: TGTGCCAGCAGTTTTACTACGAGGGGCGCAGGGGAGCAGTACTTC. Amino acid sequence: CASSFTTRGAGEQYF.

The rearrangement uses TRBV28 and TRBJ2-1; 14 bases line up with TRBD2. CDR3 length equals 17 residues. V lost 5 bases to trimming and J lost 5 bases; unmatched junction nucleotides: 8. Germline CDR1 and CDR2: MDHEN and SYDVKM. The CDR3 region is CASSPYPGLAGDNEQFF. The CDR3 nucleotides read TGTGCCAGCAGTCCATACCCGGGACTAGCGGGAGACAATGAGCAGTTCTTC.

The chain recombines TRBV11-2 with TRBJ2-5; possibly TRBD1 for D (7 bases). Germline V gene lookup returns CDR1 SGHAT and CDR2 FQNNGV. This CDR3 spans 13 amino acids. V lost 4 bases to trimming and J lost 11 bases, with 17 bases between them. The CDR3: CASSWGDREKQYF. Written as DNA, the CDR3 is TGTGCCAGCAGCTGGGGGGACAGAGAAAAACAGTACTTC. The full variable domain, with the rest looked up from reference TRBV11-2 and TRBJ2-5, is EAGVAQSPRYKIIEKRQSVAFWCNPISGHATLYWYQQILGQGPKLLIQFQNNGVVDDSQLPKDRFSAERLKGVDSTLKIQPAKLEDSAVYLCASSWGDREKQYFGPGTRLLVL.

This clone is a singleton in its sample. The rearrangement uses TRBV7-3 and TRBJ2-2; no firm D call. CDR3 length: 13 residues. V was cut by 4 bases and J by 8 bases, with 11 bases left in between. Germline V lookup: CDR1 SGHTA, CDR2 FQGTGA. The CDR3 sequence: CASSYPAGGELFF. The DNA of the CDR3 is TGTGCCAGCAGCTATCCCGCCGGGGGGGAGCTGTTTTTT.

The J gene is TRBJ2-7, the V gene TRBV10-2; 7 nucleotides line up with TRBD2. CDR1 WSHSY and CDR2 SAAADI come from the germline V gene. This CDR3 spans 13 amino acids. The trim removed 4 bases at V and 4 bases at J, leaving 4 bases unmatched. The CDR3 DNA reads TGCGCCAGCAGTGCCGGGACTACTTACGAGCAGTACTTC. It encodes CASSAGTTYEQYF.

The J gene is TRBJ1-2, the V gene TRBV7-9; TRBD1 matches 8 bases. Germline V CDR1 and CDR2: SEHNR, FQNEAQ (reference sequence). This CDR3 region has 14 residues. After removal of 3 bases from V and 7 bases from J, the junction contained 7 bases not matched to a gene. The CDR3 here is CASSFPSGQGGYTF. Here the CDR3 DNA reads TGTGCCAGCAGCTTCCCGAGTGGACAGGGTGGCTACACCTTC.

The CDR3 nucleotides read TGTGCCAGCAGCGGGAAGGGACTAGCACAATTCGAGCAGTACTTC. Protein sequence: CASSGKGLAQFEQYF. The rearrangement uses TRBV5-4 and TRBJ2-7; the match to TRBD2 covers 9 bases. Germline lookup yields CDR1 SGHNT and CDR2 YYREEE (reference sequence). Trimming took 4 bases from V and 6 from J; bases not matched to a gene: 11. This CDR3 is 15 amino acids long.

The CDR3, as DNA: TGTGCCAGTAGTATCTCAGCAGGGTCCTACAATGAGCAGTTCTTC. It codes for CASSISAGSYNEQFF. The chain carries TRBV19 and TRBJ2-1, with D perhaps TRBD1 (5 bases). The CDR3 extends over 15 amino acids. Trimming removed 3 bases at V and 1 base at J, with 10 bases between. Germline-derived CDR1 and CDR2 are LNHDA and SQIVND (reference sequence).